This TCR beta chain was sequenced during a study of T cell responses to AZD1222 COVID-19 vaccine. The ends lost 5 bases at V and 7 bases at J; junction bases unmatched: 10. The germline V gene has CDR1 LGHNA and CDR2 YNFKEQ. This CDR3 region has 15 residues. Overall study results and limits: AZD1222 recipients seropositive at baseline numbered only five to seven. Unmutated regions of variants are reportedly targeted by nearly half of spike-specific TCRs.

Details on this clone: The antigen remains unidentified.

The data were produced by immunoSEQ multiplex PCR, yet TCRdb's version contains in-frame clones alone and is incomplete. This sample carries some 96,000 clones, 88% of them seen once, and the ten largest clones take about 3%. The clonotype originates from an adult in good health. This chain connects TRBV4-2 to TRBJ1-2, with TRBD1 identical over 10 bases. The starting material was peripheral blood, obtained on day 0 of AZD1222 vaccination. CDR3 protein: CASSKLGQGLAGYTF. In DNA, the CDR3 is TGTGCCAGCAGCAAATTGGGACAGGGGCTTGCTGGCTACACCTTC.